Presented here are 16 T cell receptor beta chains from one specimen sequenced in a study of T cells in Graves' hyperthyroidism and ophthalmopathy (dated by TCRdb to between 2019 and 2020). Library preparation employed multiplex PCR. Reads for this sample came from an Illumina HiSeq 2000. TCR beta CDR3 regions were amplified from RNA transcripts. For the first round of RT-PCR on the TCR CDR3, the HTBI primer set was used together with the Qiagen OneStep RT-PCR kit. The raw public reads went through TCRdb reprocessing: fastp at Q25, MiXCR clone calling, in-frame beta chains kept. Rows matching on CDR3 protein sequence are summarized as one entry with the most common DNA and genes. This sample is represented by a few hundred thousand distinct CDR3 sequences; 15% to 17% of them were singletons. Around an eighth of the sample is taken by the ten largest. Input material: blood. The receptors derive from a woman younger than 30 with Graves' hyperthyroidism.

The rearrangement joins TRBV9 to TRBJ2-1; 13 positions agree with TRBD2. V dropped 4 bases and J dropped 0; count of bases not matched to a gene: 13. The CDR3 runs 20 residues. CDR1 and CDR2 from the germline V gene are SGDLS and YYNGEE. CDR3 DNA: TGTGCCAGCAGCTCCCGAGGGACTAGCGGGGTTCGGGACTCCTACAATGAGCAGTTCTTC. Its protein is CASSSRGTSGVRDSYNEQFF.

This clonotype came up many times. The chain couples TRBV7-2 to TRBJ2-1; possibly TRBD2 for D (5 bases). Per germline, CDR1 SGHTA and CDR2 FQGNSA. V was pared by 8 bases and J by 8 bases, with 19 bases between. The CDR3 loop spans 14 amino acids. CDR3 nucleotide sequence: TGTGCCAGCGGTGGCGGGCCCTCGAGGGATGAGCAGTTCTTC. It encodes CASGGGPSRDEQFF.

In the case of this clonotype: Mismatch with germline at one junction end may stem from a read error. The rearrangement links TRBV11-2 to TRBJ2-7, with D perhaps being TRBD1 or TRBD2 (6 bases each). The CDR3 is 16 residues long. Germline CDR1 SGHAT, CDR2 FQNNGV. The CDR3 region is CANSLGGGLLGYEQYF. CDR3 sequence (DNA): TGTGCCAACAGCTTAGGGGGAGGTCTGCTGGGTTACGAGCAGTACTTC.

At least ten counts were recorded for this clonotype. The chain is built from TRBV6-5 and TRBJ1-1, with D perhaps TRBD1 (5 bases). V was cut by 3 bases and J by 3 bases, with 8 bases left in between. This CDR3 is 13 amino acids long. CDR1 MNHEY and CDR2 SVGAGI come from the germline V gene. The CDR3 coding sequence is TGTGCCAGCAGTTATCGGGGGTACACTGAAGCTTTCTTT. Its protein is CASSYRGYTEAFF.

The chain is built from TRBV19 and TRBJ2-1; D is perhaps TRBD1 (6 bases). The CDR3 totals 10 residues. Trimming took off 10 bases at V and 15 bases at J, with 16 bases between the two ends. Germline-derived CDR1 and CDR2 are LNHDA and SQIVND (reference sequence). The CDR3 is CATRMDSPFF. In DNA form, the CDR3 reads TGTGCCACCCGAATGGACAGTCCGTTCTTC.

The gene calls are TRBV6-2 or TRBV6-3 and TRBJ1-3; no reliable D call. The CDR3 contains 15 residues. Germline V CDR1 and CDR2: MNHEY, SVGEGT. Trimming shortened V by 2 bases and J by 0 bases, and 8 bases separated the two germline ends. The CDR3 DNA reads TGTGCCAGCAGTTACGCGGGTAGCTCTGGAAACACCATATATTTT. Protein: CASSYAGSSGNTIYF.

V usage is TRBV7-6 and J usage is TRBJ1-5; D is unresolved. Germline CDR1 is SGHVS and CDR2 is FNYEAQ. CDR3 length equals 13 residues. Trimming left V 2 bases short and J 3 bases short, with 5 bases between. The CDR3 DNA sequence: TGTGCCAGCAGCTTAAGAAACAATCAGCCCCAGCATTTT. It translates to CASSLRNNQPQHF.

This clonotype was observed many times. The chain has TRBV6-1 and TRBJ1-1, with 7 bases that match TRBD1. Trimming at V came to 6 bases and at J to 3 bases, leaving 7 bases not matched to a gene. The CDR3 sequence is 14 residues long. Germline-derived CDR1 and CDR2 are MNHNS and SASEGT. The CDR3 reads CASRPTDRDTEAFF. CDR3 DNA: TGTGCCAGCAGACCAACCGACAGGGACACTGAAGCTTTCTTT.

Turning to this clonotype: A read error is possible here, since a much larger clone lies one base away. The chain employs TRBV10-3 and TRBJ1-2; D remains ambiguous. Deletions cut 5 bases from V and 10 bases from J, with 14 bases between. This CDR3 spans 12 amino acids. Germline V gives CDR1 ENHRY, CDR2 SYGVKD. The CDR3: CAISNRSPPYTF. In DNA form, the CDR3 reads TGTGCCATCAGTAACCGGTCGCCCCCCTACACCTTC.

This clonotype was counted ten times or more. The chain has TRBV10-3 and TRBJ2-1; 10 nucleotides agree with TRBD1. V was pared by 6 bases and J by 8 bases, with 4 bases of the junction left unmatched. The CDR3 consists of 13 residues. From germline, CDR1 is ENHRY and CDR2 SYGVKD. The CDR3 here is CAIRGQGNDEQFF. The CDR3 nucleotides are TGTGCCATCAGGGGACAGGGGAACGATGAGCAGTTCTTC.

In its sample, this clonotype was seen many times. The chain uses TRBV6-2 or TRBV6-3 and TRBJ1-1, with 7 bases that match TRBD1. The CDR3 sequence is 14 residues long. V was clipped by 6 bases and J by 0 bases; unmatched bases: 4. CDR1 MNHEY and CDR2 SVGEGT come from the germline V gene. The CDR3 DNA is TGTGCCAGCAGGGTGACAGGGATGAACACTGAAGCTTTCTTT. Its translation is CASRVTGMNTEAFF.

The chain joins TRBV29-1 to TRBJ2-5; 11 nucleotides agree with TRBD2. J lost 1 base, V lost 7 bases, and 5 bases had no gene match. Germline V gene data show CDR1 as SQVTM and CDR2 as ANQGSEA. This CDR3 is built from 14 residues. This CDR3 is CSATSGSFQETQYF. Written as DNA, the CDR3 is TGCAGCGCAACTAGCGGGAGTTTCCAAGAGACCCAGTACTTC.

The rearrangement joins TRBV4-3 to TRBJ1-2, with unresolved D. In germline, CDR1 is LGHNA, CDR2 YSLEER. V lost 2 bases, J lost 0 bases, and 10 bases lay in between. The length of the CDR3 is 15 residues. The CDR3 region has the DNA TGCGCCAGCAGCCAATGGTCCGAGACTAACTATGGCTACACCTTC. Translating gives CASSQWSETNYGYTF.

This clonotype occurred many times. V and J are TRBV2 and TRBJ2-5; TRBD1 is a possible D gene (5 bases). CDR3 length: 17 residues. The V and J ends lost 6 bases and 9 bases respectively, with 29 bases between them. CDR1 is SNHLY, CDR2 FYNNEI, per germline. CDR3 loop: CASSDGRLILQGASQYF. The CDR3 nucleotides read TGTGCCAGCAGCGACGGCCGACTCATACTTCAGGGCGCGTCCCAGTACTTC.

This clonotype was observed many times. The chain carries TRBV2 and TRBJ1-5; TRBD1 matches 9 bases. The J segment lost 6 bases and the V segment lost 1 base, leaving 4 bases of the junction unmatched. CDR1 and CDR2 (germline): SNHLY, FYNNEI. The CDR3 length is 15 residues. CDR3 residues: CASSEETGGGQPQHF. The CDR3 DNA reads TGTGCCAGCAGTGAAGAAACAGGGGGCGGTCAGCCCCAGCATTTT.

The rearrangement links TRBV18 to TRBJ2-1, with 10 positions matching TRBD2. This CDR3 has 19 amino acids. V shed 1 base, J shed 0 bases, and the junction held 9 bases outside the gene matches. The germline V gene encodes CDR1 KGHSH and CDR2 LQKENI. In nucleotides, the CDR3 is TGTGCCAGCTCACCACTAGCGGGGGGCGACCCTGTCTCCTACAATGAGCAGTTCTTC. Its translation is CASSPLAGGDPVSYNEQFF.